The 9 T cell receptor beta chains given below trace back to one sample, sequenced in a study of early T cells in non-severe SARS-CoV-2 infection. One entry per CDR3 protein, called by TCRdb with MiXCR from the 5' RACE reads. The sample holds some 87,000 distinct CDR3 sequences, roughly 12% seen once. Sample: whole blood. These receptors were taken from an adult who was a healthcare worker with PCR-confirmed SARS-CoV-2 infection or an uninfected control (not recorded which).

The chain employs TRBV29-1 and TRBJ1-1, with TRBD1 identical over 7 bases. Trimming at V came to 7 bases and at J to 0 bases, leaving 5 bases not matched to a gene. The V gene's germline CDR1 is SQVTM and CDR2 ANQGSEA. The length of the CDR3 is 13 residues. CDR3 sequence: CSAEGQMNTEAFF. The CDR3 region has the DNA TGCAGCGCTGAGGGACAGATGAACACTGAAGCTTTCTTT.

This sequence joins TRBV6-5 and TRBJ1-2; a possible D gene is TRBD1 (6 bases). The CDR3 sequence is 13 residues long. The ends were cut back, 5 bases at V and 6 bases at J, with 13 bases in the middle. The V gene's germline CDR1 is MNHEY and CDR2 SVGAGI. DNA for the CDR3: TGTGCCAGCAGTCTCGCACAGGGAAATGGCTACACCTTC. As protein: CASSLAQGNGYTF.

The chain is built from TRBV14 and TRBJ2-2, with D perhaps matching TRBD1 (5 bases). The V gene lost 6 bases and the J gene lost 0 bases, with 14 bases spanning the gap. This CDR3 comprises 16 residues. The germline CDR1 and CDR2 sequences are SGHDN and FVKESK. The CDR3 coding sequence is TGTGCCAGCAGTCGCGGACAAACCGCGAACACCGGGGAGCTGTTTTTT. It yields the protein CASSRGQTANTGELFF.

V gene TRBV28 combines with J gene TRBJ2-2, with 11 bases aligning to TRBD2. Trimming removed 6 bases from V and 3 bases from J; junction bases left unmatched: 18. CDR3 length: 20 amino acids. CDR1 and CDR2 from the germline V gene are MDHEN and SYDVKM. CDR3 sequence (DNA): TGTGCCAGCAGGGTTGGTCTAATAGCGGGAGGGCCGTCTCACACCGGGGAGCTGTTTTTT. Translation gives CASRVGLIAGGPSHTGELFF. Filled out from reference TRBV28 and TRBJ2-2, the complete variable domain reads DVKVTQSSRYLVKRTGEKVFLECVQDMDHENMFWYRQDPGLGLRLIYFSYDVKMKEKGDIPEGYSVSREKKERFSLILESASTNQTSMYLCASRVGLIAGGPSHTGELFFGEGSRLTVL.

The chain employs TRBV27 and TRBJ2-7, with 9 bases matching TRBD2. The germline V gene encodes CDR1 MNHEY and CDR2 SMNVEV (reference sequence). V lost 5 bases, J lost 7 bases, and 3 bases stayed unmatched. This CDR3 region has 12 residues. CDR3 region: CASSPLAGEQYF. The CDR3 coding sequence is TGTGCCAGCAGTCCGCTAGCGGGAGAGCAGTACTTC.

V and J are TRBV7-9 and TRBJ2-7; a possible D gene is TRBD2 (6 bases). The CDR3 is 13 amino acids. Germline loops: CDR1 SEHNR, CDR2 FQNEAQ (reference sequence). Trimming shortened V by 5 bases and J by 7 bases, and 15 bases separated the two germline ends. In nucleotides, the CDR3 is TGTGCCAGCAGCCCGGAGCCACGGGGGGAGCAGTACTTC. As protein: CASSPEPRGEQYF.

The chain couples TRBV7-2 to TRBJ2-3; 8 bases are shared with TRBD2. Germline-derived CDR1 and CDR2 are SGHTA and FQGNSA. The CDR3 contains 15 residues. The trim removed 4 bases at V and 1 base at J, leaving 4 bases unmatched. The CDR3 loop reads CASSSPGLGTDTQYF. The CDR3 region has the DNA TGTGCCAGCAGCTCACCGGGACTAGGCACAGATACGCAGTATTTT.

At least ten counts were recorded for this clonotype. V usage is TRBV20-1 and J usage is TRBJ2-3; 11 bases match TRBD2. V dropped 6 bases and J dropped 2; count of bases not matched to a gene: 7. CDR1 and CDR2 from the germline V gene are DFQATT and SNEGSKA (reference sequence). The CDR3 is made up of 15 amino acids. The CDR3, as DNA: TGCAGTGCCGCCGGGACTAGCGGCTACACAGATACGCAGTATTTT. This gives the protein CSAAGTSGYTDTQYF.

The sample holds many counts of this clonotype. The V call is TRBV18, the J call TRBJ2-3, with 7 bases that match TRBD2. In germline, CDR1 is KGHSH, CDR2 LQKENI. CDR3 length: 15 residues. The V gene end was trimmed by 3 bases and the J gene end by 7 bases; junction bases not matched to a gene: 10. CDR3 nucleotides: TGTGCCAGCTCACCGGTTGACACCGGGACTAATACGCAGTATTTT. Protein sequence: CASSPVDTGTNTQYF.